A single sample gave rise to the 32 T cell receptor beta chains below, sequenced in a study of cytomegalovirus exposure and HLA in healthy donors. It was with 60 Vbeta and 13 Jbeta primers that the PCR ran. Profiling relied on immunoSEQ multiplex PCR, and the TCRdb table lists in-frame clones only, not all of them. The sample carries roughly 120,000 clones, around 62% recorded once. The sample taken for sequencing was PBMCs. All receptors derive from a woman aged 35 to 49 in good health and CMV-seropositive.

The genes are TRBV15 and TRBJ2-5, with TRBD1 matching over 7 bases. Losses at the gene ends were 4 bases for V and 2 bases for J; bases not matched to a gene: 4. Germline loops: CDR1 LNHNV, CDR2 YYDKDF (reference sequence). This CDR3 region has 14 residues. The CDR3 loop is CATSKRTGQETQYF. In nucleotides, the CDR3 is TGTGCCACCAGCAAAAGGACAGGACAAGAGACCCAGTACTTC.

There are a few counts of this clone. The gene calls are TRBV2 and TRBJ2-2; a weak D match, TRBD2 (6 bases). V was pared by 8 bases and J by 0 bases, with 16 bases between. This CDR3 is built from 16 residues. Germline CDR1 and CDR2: SNHLY and FYNNEI. This CDR3 reads CASSKEGFSNTGELFF. The CDR3 region has the DNA TGTGCCAGCTCAAAGGAGGGCTTTTCGAACACCGGGGAGCTGTTTTTT.

This clone was observed once. The identical CDR3 is also encoded by other nucleotide sequences in the sample. The chain combines TRBV6-5 with TRBJ2-3; tentative D call: TRBD1 (6 bases). The CDR3 length is 14 residues. CDR1 is MNHEY and CDR2 is SVGAGI in the germline V gene. V was clipped by 11 bases and J by 2 bases, with 17 bases between them. The CDR3 sequence is CAAKGQLVTDTQYF. The CDR3 DNA reads as TGTGCCGCTAAAGGACAGCTAGTCACAGATACGCAGTATTTT.

CDR3 protein: CASSSLQGDTEAFF. The CDR3 DNA follows: TGTGCCAGCTCCTCCCTCCAGGGGGATACTGAAGCTTTCTTT. The J gene is TRBJ1-1, the V gene TRBV18; 7 nucleotides align to TRBD1. The CDR3 totals 14 residues. CDR1 and CDR2 (germline): KGHSH, LQKENI. V dropped 6 bases and J dropped 5; count of bases not matched to a gene: 9.

The chain has TRBV7-3 and TRBJ2-1; 9 bases agree with TRBD1. V trimming: 2 bases; J trimming: 8 bases; junction bases outside the gene matches: 7. Germline CDR1 and CDR2: SGHTA and FQGTGA. This CDR3 comprises 15 residues. The CDR3 loop reads CASSLGPQGAHEQFF. CDR3 DNA: TGTGCCAGCAGCTTAGGGCCACAGGGGGCCCATGAGCAGTTCTTC.

The chain is built from TRBV5-1 and TRBJ2-1, with 8 bases that match TRBD2. The germline gives CDR1 SGHRS, CDR2 YFSETQ. The CDR3 is 15 amino acids. V lost 0 bases, J lost 5 bases, and 4 bases stayed unmatched. CDR3 in DNA: TGCGCCAGCAGCTTGGCAACTAGCGGTAACAATGAGCAGTTCTTC. It yields the protein CASSLATSGNNEQFF.

The genes are TRBV5-4 and TRBJ2-5; TRBD2 aligns across 9 bases. The CDR3 is made up of 16 amino acids. The V gene end was trimmed by 4 bases and the J gene end by 1 base; junction bases not matched to a gene: 8. Germline V gene lookup returns CDR1 SGHNT and CDR2 YYREEE (reference sequence). CDR3 nucleotides: TGTGCCAGCAGCGTCGGGACAGCGGGGGGCCAAGAGACCCAGTACTTC. It encodes CASSVGTAGGQETQYF.

V and J are TRBV28 and TRBJ2-1; 9 bases match TRBD2. Germline V lookup: CDR1 MDHEN, CDR2 SYDVKM. CDR3 length: 16 amino acids. V was clipped by 2 bases and J by 6 bases; unmatched bases: 8. This CDR3 reads CASSLTSGLDANEQFF. The CDR3 DNA reads TGTGCCAGCAGTTTAACTAGCGGGCTGGATGCCAATGAGCAGTTCTTC.

The chain uses TRBV19 and TRBJ1-1; 8 bases agree with TRBD1. The germline CDR1 and CDR2 sequences are LNHDA and SQIVND (reference sequence). With 8 bases clipped from V and 5 bases from J, the junction kept 4 bases outside the gene matches. The CDR3 covers 12 residues. CDR3 sequence (DNA): TGTGCCAGTCAACAGGGGGTAACTGAAGCTTTCTTT. This translates into CASQQGVTEAFF.

The chain recombines TRBV2 with TRBJ2-1; D remains unclear. CDR3 length equals 14 residues. Trimming took off 3 bases at V and 0 bases at J, with 6 bases between the two ends. Germline V gene lookup returns CDR1 SNHLY and CDR2 FYNNEI. As DNA, the CDR3 is TGTGCCAGCAGTGATCTAAGCTCCTACAATGAGCAGTTCTTC. Encoded protein: CASSDLSSYNEQFF.

The chain has TRBV19 and TRBJ1-5; D uncertain. This CDR3 has 15 amino acids. Trimming cost V 7 bases and J 0 bases, with 13 bases left between them. The germline V gene has CDR1 LNHDA and CDR2 SQIVND (reference sequence). The CDR3 region is CASKRSGDSNQPQHF. The CDR3 DNA reads TGTGCCAGTAAACGCTCCGGGGATAGCAATCAGCCCCAGCATTTT.

Points on this clone: The same CDR3 also results from other DNA sequences found in this sample. The chain has TRBV7-2 and TRBJ2-7, with D unresolved. V was shortened by 4 bases and J by 3 bases, with 4 bases between the two germline ends. The CDR3 has 11 residues. Germline V gene lookup returns CDR1 SGHTA and CDR2 FQGNSA. The CDR3 sequence is CASSSYYEQYF. CDR3 nucleotide sequence: TGTGCCAGCAGCTCCTACTACGAGCAGTACTTC.

Comment on this clone: Germline and junction disagree at one end, which may indicate a read error. J is TRBJ2-2 and V is TRBV5-1; 12 nucleotides align to TRBD2. The CDR3 length is 16 residues. Germline lookup yields CDR1 SGHRS and CDR2 YFSETQ. The CDR3 protein is CATSPSGRGNTGELFF. Here the CDR3 DNA reads TGCGCCACCAGCCCTAGCGGGAGGGGGAACACCGGGGAGCTGTTTTTT.

The V gene is TRBV5-8, the J gene TRBJ2-3, with 9 bases matching TRBD2. CDR1 and CDR2 from the germline V gene are SGHTS and YDEGEE. This CDR3 contains 16 residues. V gave up 1 base and J gave up 4 bases; unmatched junction bases: 7. Here the CDR3 reads CASSLLPSGMADTQYF. DNA of the CDR3: TGTGCCAGCAGCTTGTTACCTAGCGGGATGGCAGATACGCAGTATTTT.

V is TRBV19 and J is TRBJ1-5; 7 nucleotides line up with TRBD1. The length of the CDR3 is 14 residues. Germline trimming cut 2 bases from V and 2 bases from J; bases unmatched to any gene: 0. Germline-derived CDR1 and CDR2 are LNHDA and SQIVND (reference sequence). CDR3 sequence reads: CASSIQGGNQPQHF. CDR3 nucleotide sequence: TGTGCCAGTAGTATACAGGGGGGCAATCAGCCCCAGCATTTT.

CDR3 residues: CASGAGTGSYEQYF. The CDR3 nucleotides read TGCGCCAGCGGTGCGGGGACAGGGAGCTACGAGCAGTACTTC. The chain combines TRBV23-1 with TRBJ2-7, with 9 positions matching TRBD1. TRBV23-1 is sorted into the ORF group, with uncertain function. The junction had 8 bases not matched to a gene; V was cut back by 8 bases and J by 3 bases. The CDR3 totals 14 residues.

The gene calls are TRBV11-2 and TRBJ2-1; D gene unclear. Germline V gene data show CDR1 as SGHAT and CDR2 as FQNNGV. V lost 5 bases and J lost 6, with 14 bases in between. The CDR3 consists of 14 residues. The CDR3 region has the DNA TGTGCCAGCAGCGTTGAGGAGCCCAGCAATGAGCAGTTCTTC. Protein: CASSVEEPSNEQFF.

This clone has just a few counts. V gene TRBV14 combines with J gene TRBJ1-2; 8 bases fit TRBD1. The germline V gene encodes CDR1 SGHDN and CDR2 FVKESK. V was pared by 4 bases and J by 8 bases, with 9 bases of the junction left unmatched. The CDR3 runs to 14 residues. CDR3 sequence: CASSPGTGPGGYTF. In nucleotides, the CDR3 is TGTGCCAGCAGCCCCGGGACAGGCCCTGGGGGCTACACCTTC.

V usage is TRBV6-5 and J usage is TRBJ1-1; D is ambiguous. CDR1 is MNHEY, CDR2 SVGAGI, per germline. This CDR3 has 14 amino acids. V dropped 2 bases and J dropped 4 bases, with 11 bases sitting between them. CDR3 bases: TGTGCCAGCAGTTACGGTGGGCCCCCCACTGAAGCTTTCTTT. It specifies CASSYGGPPTEAFF.

The CDR3 reads CASSPGTGEAFF. The CDR3 DNA reads TGTGCCAGCAGCCCGGGGACAGGTGAAGCTTTCTTT. V and J are TRBV14 and TRBJ1-1; TRBD1 agrees at 8 bases. The CDR3 consists of 12 residues. CDR1 is SGHDN, CDR2 FVKESK, per germline. V shed 4 bases and J 7 bases; nucleotides not matched to a gene: 2.

The chain has TRBV27 and TRBJ1-1; tentative D call: TRBD1 (6 bases). Deletions cut 7 bases from V and 0 bases from J, with 21 bases between. The CDR3 contains 17 residues. The germline gives CDR1 MNHEY, CDR2 SMNVEV (reference sequence). The CDR3 sequence is CASIPGTPSRLNTEAFF. In DNA form, the CDR3 reads TGTGCCAGCATACCCGGGACACCTTCCCGTTTGAACACTGAAGCTTTCTTT.

The J gene is TRBJ2-7, the V gene TRBV5-1, with no clear D. This CDR3 spans 15 amino acids. Trimming removed 8 bases from V and 4 bases from J, with 22 bases in between. Per the germline V gene, CDR1 is SGHRS and CDR2 is YFSETQ. CDR3 sequence: CASFFKQKAAYEQYF. CDR3 nucleotides: TGCGCCAGTTTTTTCAAGCAGAAGGCGGCATACGAGCAGTACTTC.

The J gene is TRBJ1-4, the V gene TRBV28, with a possible D match to TRBD1 (6 bases). This CDR3 contains 14 residues. Trimming removed 7 bases at V and 7 bases at J, with 16 bases between. Germline values: CDR1 MDHEN, CDR2 SYDVKM. The CDR3 region has the DNA TGTGCCAGCACCGCCCCCGGGACAAGTGAAAAACTGTTTTTT. This gives the protein CASTAPGTSEKLFF.

This rearrangement joins TRBV28 to TRBJ1-4; D unresolved. The CDR3 totals 22 residues. V was pared by 3 bases and J by 4 bases, with 33 bases between. Looked up from germline, CDR1 is MDHEN and CDR2 is SYDVKM. Here the CDR3 reads CASSLTQILFTVRGRDNEKLFF. For the CDR3, the DNA is TGTGCCAGCAGTTTGACTCAAATCCTATTCACCGTGCGAGGACGGGATAATGAAAAACTGTTTTTT.

The CDR3 is CASSLQGFGANVLTF. CDR3 sequence (DNA): TGTGCCAGCAGCTTACAGGGGTTTGGGGCCAACGTCCTGACTTTC. This rearrangement joins TRBV11-2 to TRBJ2-6; D is perhaps TRBD1 (6 bases). V was clipped by 2 bases and J by 3 bases, with 8 bases between them. The length of the CDR3 is 15 residues. Germline V gives CDR1 SGHAT, CDR2 FQNNGV.

The chain employs TRBV2 and TRBJ2-5, with 9 positions matching TRBD2. Germline lookup yields CDR1 SNHLY and CDR2 FYNNEI. V lost 1 base and J lost 5; bases outside the gene matches: 17. The CDR3 totals 19 residues. Written as DNA, the CDR3 is TGTGCCAGCAGTGAAGGGACGTTCTTAGGCGGGAGGGCCGGGGAGACCCAGTACTTC. Amino acid sequence: CASSEGTFLGGRAGETQYF.

The rearrangement links TRBV15 to TRBJ2-2; 13 bases match TRBD2. The CDR3 length is 18 residues. The J segment lost 3 bases and the V segment lost 0 bases, leaving 4 bases of the junction unmatched. Germline-derived CDR1 and CDR2 are LNHNV and YYDKDF (reference sequence). The CDR3 loop reads CATSRDRGLAGYTGELFF. The CDR3 coding sequence is TGTGCCACCAGCAGAGATAGGGGACTAGCGGGATACACCGGGGAGCTGTTTTTT.

This clone occurred a few times. The chain combines TRBV28 with TRBJ1-4; a weak D match, TRBD1 (5 bases). The V end was cut by 2 bases, the J end by 3 bases, with 7 bases between. Germline lookup yields CDR1 MDHEN and CDR2 SYDVKM. The CDR3 is 14 residues long. The CDR3 DNA reads TGTGCCAGCAGTTTAGGGGGGGCTAATGAAAAACTGTTTTTT. This encodes CASSLGGANEKLFF.

This clone was seen only once. The chain is built from TRBV7-8 and TRBJ2-1; 7 bases line up with TRBD2. V was clipped by 6 bases and J by 9 bases; unmatched bases: 11. The CDR3 has 14 amino acids. CDR1 and CDR2 from the germline V gene are SGHVS and FQNEAQ. The CDR3 DNA reads as TGTGCCAGCAGGGGAGGGAGGGCCCTCGTTGAGCAGTTCTTC. It translates to CASRGGRALVEQFF. The entire variable domain, with the rest obtained from reference TRBV7-8 and TRBJ2-1, is as follows: GAGVSQSPRYKVAKRGQDVALRCDPISGHVSLFWYQQALGQGPEFLTYFQNEAQLDKSGLPSDRFFAERPEGSVSTLKIQRTQQEDSAVYLCASRGGRALVEQFFGPGTRLTVL.

The chain carries TRBV6-1 and TRBJ1-1, with D tentatively TRBD1 (6 bases). The V gene's germline CDR1 is MNHNS and CDR2 SASEGT. V was clipped by 4 bases and J by 0 bases, with 12 bases between them. The CDR3 is 15 residues long. CDR3 nucleotides: TGTGCCAGCAGTGGACAGGCCCTACTGAACACTGAAGCTTTCTTT. It yields the protein CASSGQALLNTEAFF.

The V and J genes are TRBV2 and TRBJ2-1; 12 nucleotides align to TRBD2. The CDR3 extends over 16 amino acids. Germline V gene data show CDR1 as SNHLY and CDR2 as FYNNEI. V gave up 5 bases and J gave up 5 bases; unmatched junction bases: 7. The CDR3 DNA is TGTGCCAGCAGTCTGTTGGGACTAGCGGGCGACAATGAGCAGTTCTTC. Translated: CASSLLGLAGDNEQFF.

In its sample, this clone was seen a few times. V usage is TRBV9 and J usage is TRBJ2-5, with TRBD2 matching 15 bases. Trimming at V came to 0 bases and at J to 7 bases, leaving 13 bases not matched to a gene. Germline CDR1 is SGDLS and CDR2 is YYNGEE. The CDR3 loop spans 19 amino acids. This CDR3 is CASSVGEGLAGGVSGTQYF. The DNA for the CDR3 is TGTGCCAGCAGCGTAGGAGAGGGACTAGCGGGGGGCGTTTCGGGGACCCAGTACTTC.